This T cell receptor beta chain was sequenced during a study of technical replicates of blood from a few donors. This clone appeared once. Data came from immunoSEQ multiplex PCR; TCRdb stores just in-frame clones and leaves some out. The table lists about 80,000 clones, 95% to 98% of them singletons. Germline CDR1 reads SGHNT; CDR2 reads YYREEE (reference sequence). J lost 0 bases, V lost 4 bases, and 6 bases had no gene match. The CDR3 covers 15 residues. The chain uses TRBV5-4 and TRBJ2-7, with 8 positions matching TRBD1. The source is a human donor in good health. The sample taken for sequencing was T cells isolated from PBMCs. CDR3 loop: CASSTGQESSYEQYF. The CDR3 nucleotides read TGTGCCAGCAGCACGGGACAGGAAAGCTCCTACGAGCAGTACTTC.